The source of this T cell receptor (beta chain) is a study of shared clonotypes between healthy human individuals. The repertoire was sequenced with immunoSEQ multiplex PCR; TCRdb's copy has only in-frame clones and lacks some. This sample carries about 730,000 clones, over 60% of them seen once, and the ten largest clones take under 2%. Between the trimmed V and J ends, which lost 2 bases and 3 bases, there was a span of 11 bases. The CDR3 length is 15 residues. Germline V gene data show CDR1 as LNHDA and CDR2 as SQIVND (reference sequence). This receptor was identified in a woman in her twenties or thirties in good health. The V gene is TRBV19, the J gene TRBJ1-5; D might be TRBD1 (6 bases). Material: memory CD4+ T cells sorted from blood. The subset is: CD45RA-negative fraction. DNA of the CDR3: TGTGCCAGTAGTATATCCTCAGGGGACAATCAGCCCCAGCATTTT. Translating gives CASSISSGDNQPQHF.